Listed below are T cell receptor beta chains from one sample, sequenced in a study of Ad26.COV2.S vaccination and SARS-CoV-2 variants. Generated by immunoSEQ multiplex PCR, the TCRdb table keeps only in-frame clones and is missing some. The sample contains about 350,000 clones, about 88% of which appear only once. Sequencing was performed on peripheral blood, taken in a trial of Ad26.COV2.S vaccine versus placebo. These receptors were collected from a person aged 18 to 59 who received the Ad26.COV2.S COVID-19 vaccine or a placebo. CDR3s include the opening cysteine and the closing phenylalanine or tryptophan. A D gene is named only where the DNA matches it firmly. Clone size appears in some rows only: once, few, many, or a class for an expanded clone.

TRBD2,TRBV18,TRBJ2-2,NA,TGTGCCAGCTCACCAATTACCGGGAGGAGCACCGGGGAGCTGTTTTTT,CASSPITGRSTGELFF
NA,TRBV7-2,TRBJ2-5,NA,TGTGCCAGCAGCCATGGACGGGCATGGGAGACCCAGTACTTC,CASSHGRAWETQYF
NA,TRBV7-9,TRBJ1-1,NA,TGTGCCAGCAGCTTGCCTTCCGGGAGTAACACTGAAGCTTTCTTT,CASSLPSGSNTEAFF
NA,TRBV12-3/TRBV12-4,TRBJ1-1,NA,TGTGCCAGCAGTTTAGGCGGAGAAAGAGAAGCTTTCTTT,CASSLGGEREAFF
NA,TRBV7-9,TRBJ2-3,once,TGTGCCAGCAGCTTACTCAACACAGATACGCAGTATTTT,CASSLLNTDTQYF
TRBD1,TRBV7-2,TRBJ1-1,NA,TGTGCCAGCAGCTTAGGTTACCCAGGGGGAGAGACTGAAGCTTTCTTT,CASSLGYPGGETEAFF
TRBD2,TRBV9,TRBJ2-6,NA,TGTGCCAGCAGCGTATCGGGACTAGCGGGAGGTGCTGGGGCCAACGTCCTGACTTTC,CASSVSGLAGGAGANVLTF
TRBD1,TRBV19,TRBJ1-4,NA,TGTGCCAGTAGCCCGGGGACAGGGCCTGGAGAAAAACTGTTTTTT,CASSPGTGPGEKLFF
NA,TRBV5-1,TRBJ2-5,few,TGCGCCAGCAGCTTGACATCCGAGACCCAGTACTTC,CASSLTSETQYF
NA,TRBV11-2,TRBJ1-2,NA,TGTGCCAGCAGCTTAGACTACTATGGCTACACCTTC,CASSLDYYGYTF
NA,TRBV6-2/TRBV6-3,TRBJ1-1,NA,TGTGCCAGCAGTTCCGTAGGCACTGAAGCTTTCTTT,CASSSVGTEAFF
TRBD2,TRBV2,TRBJ2-7,NA,TGTGCCAGCAGCCCGGGACTAGCCTCCTACGAGCAGTACTTC,CASSPGLASYEQYF
NA,TRBV28,TRBJ1-6,NA,TGTGCCAGCAGTTTATTTGGCGAGGGGGATTCACCCCTCCACTTT,CASSLFGEGDSPLHF
NA,TRBV19,TRBJ1-1,NA,TGTGCCAGTAGTATAGATCGATTCAGGACTGAAGCTTTCTTT,CASSIDRFRTEAFF
NA,TRBV6-5,TRBJ1-4,NA,TGTGCCAGCAGTTACGGGCCCTCGGGGTCCCGCGAAAAACTGTTTTTT,CASSYGPSGSREKLFF
NA,TRBV4-3,TRBJ2-3,NA,TGCGCCAGCAGCCTACTTCTGGGCGGGGTCACAGATACGCAGTATTTT,CASSLLLGGVTDTQYF
NA,TRBV10-3,TRBJ1-2,NA,TGTGCCATCAGTACCTCGGGGGCGGGCCTCGATGGCTACACCTTC,CAISTSGAGLDGYTF
NA,TRBV12-3/TRBV12-4,TRBJ1-2,NA,TGTGCCAGCAGTTGGGGAGGGGTCGGTGGCTACACCTTC,CASSWGGVGGYTF
NA,TRBV10-3,TRBJ2-2,NA,TGTGCCATCAGTGTGGCCTCGGGCACCGGGGAGCTGTTTTTT,CAISVASGTGELFF
NA,TRBV5-6,TRBJ2-7,once,TGTGCCAGCAGCTTGCCCGGACAGACTAGGGAGCAGTACTTC,CASSLPGQTREQYF
TRBD2,TRBV27,TRBJ2-1,NA,TGTGCCAGCAGTATAGCGGGGTCCTACAATGAGCAGTTCTTC,CASSIAGSYNEQFF
NA,TRBV7-9,TRBJ1-4,NA,TGTGCCAGCAGGCTTATCGGGGGGAGAGAAGAAAAACTGTTTTTT,CASRLIGGREEKLFF
NA,TRBV2,TRBJ2-1,once,TGTGCCAGCTCATTAAGGAGGGCAAACAATGAGCAGTTCTTC,CASSLRRANNEQFF
NA,TRBV9,TRBJ2-7,NA,TGTGCCAGCAGCCCACCCCCGGGACTCCGGCCCTACGAGCAGTACTTC,CASSPPPGLRPYEQYF
NA,TRBV2,TRBJ1-6,NA,TGTGCCAGCAGTGAACAGCCGAATTCACCCCTCCACTTT,CASSEQPNSPLHF
NA,TRBV5-4,TRBJ2-5,NA,TGTGCCAGCAGCTTGATAGGGGGTGGGGAGACCCAGTACTTC,CASSLIGGGETQYF
NA,TRBV6-4,TRBJ1-1,NA,TGTGCCAGCAGTTTCGAATATAACACTGAAGCTTTCTTT,CASSFEYNTEAFF
TRBD1,TRBV13,TRBJ1-6,NA,TGTGCCAGCAGCGTTACAGGGGGCGGATTGGTACCCCTCCACTTT,CASSVTGGGLVPLHF
NA,TRBV27,TRBJ2-6,NA,TGTGCCAGCAGTCCTGCTGGGGCCAACGTCCTGACTTTC,CASSPAGANVLTF
TRBD2,TRBV18,TRBJ2-1,NA,TGTGCCAGCTCACCCTTACTAGCGGGAGGGTACAATGAGCAGTTCTTC,CASSPLLAGGYNEQFF
TRBD1,TRBV6-1,TRBJ1-1,NA,TGTGCCAGCAGTGCAGCCGGCGGGACAGGTGGGCATGGAGCCCAGAACACTGAAGCTTTCTTT,CASSAAGGTGGHGAQNTEAFF
TRBD1,TRBV19,TRBJ1-1,NA,TGTGCCAGTAGGAGTCAGGGGGTCACTGAAGCTTTCTTT,CASRSQGVTEAFF
NA,TRBV28,TRBJ2-7,NA,TGTGCCAGCAGCCCCGACTACCCCTACGAGCAGTACTTC,CASSPDYPYEQYF
TRBD1,TRBV10-3,TRBJ2-2,NA,TGTGCCACCTACGCCCCGACAGGGGGCCTCGACGGGGAGCTGTTTTTT,CATYAPTGGLDGELFF
TRBD1,TRBV11-3,TRBJ1-1,NA,TGTGCCAGCAGCTCGGGACAGGTGAACACTGAAGCTTTCTTT,CASSSGQVNTEAFF
NA,TRBV5-8,TRBJ2-2,once,TGTGCCAGCAGCTTCTCGGGGGCGGGGACCGGGGAGCTGTTTTTT,CASSFSGAGTGELFF
NA,TRBV5-4,TRBJ1-6,NA,TGTGCCAGCAGCTTGGGGACAGATTCACCCCTCCACTTT,CASSLGTDSPLHF
NA,TRBV11-2,TRBJ1-2,NA,TGTGCCAGCAGCTTAGATTTACCGGCCGCGGTTTATGGCTACACCTTC,CASSLDLPAAVYGYTF
NA,TRBV5-4,TRBJ2-7,NA,TGTGCCAGCAGCTTGGCCTTCGGGGAAATGGCCTACGAGCAGTACTTC,CASSLAFGEMAYEQYF
TRBD1,TRBV29-1,TRBJ2-3,NA,TGCAGCGCCCCGGGACAGGGGTTGACAGATACGCAGTATTTT,CSAPGQGLTDTQYF
TRBD1,TRBV7-9,TRBJ1-5,NA,TGTGCCAGCAGCCTCTGGACAGGGGGTGCATTAAGCAATCAGCCCCAGCATTTT,CASSLWTGGALSNQPQHF
NA,TRBV19,TRBJ2-5,NA,TGTGCCAGTAGTATCGGTGGGAGCCAAGAGACCCAGTACTTC,CASSIGGSQETQYF